This T cell receptor (beta chain) comes out of a study of shared T cell receptors in the human thymus. The CDR3 is made up of 16 amino acids. The ends lost 0 bases at V and 5 bases at J; junction bases unmatched: 7. Germline V gives CDR1 SGHDT, CDR2 YYEEEE. Repertoires were generated with immunoSEQ multiplex PCR, while TCRdb's copy carries only in-frame clones and drops some. The table has some 640,000 clones, 80% to 90% seen once. The sample also formed part of further work on human thymus T cells. That paper notes: In corrective heart surgery, resections were taken, and these provided the thymus tissue. Repertoires from thymus and blood appeared to show biased V and J gene usage.

The sequence came from a boy younger than two with a congenital heart defect. Sequences were obtained from thymocytes. V and J are TRBV5-6 and TRBJ2-2; TRBD2 agrees at 7 bases. The CDR3 nucleotides read TGTGCCAGCAGCTTGGTTTGGGTAGCGGGTACCGGGGAGCTGTTTTTT. Its translation is CASSLVWVAGTGELFF.